This T cell receptor beta chain was sequenced for a study of naive and memory T cell subsets. Study-wide findings and caveats: This RNA-based method may be sensitive to activation-related transcript changes.

This clonotype came up many times. Antigen: not known. An end of the junction does not agree with germline; a read error may underlie this. Ligated cDNA underwent four rounds of PCR with nested alpha and beta constant region primers and SP2. In TCRdb, the 5' RACE reads were re-called with MiXCR into one record per CDR3 protein. The table includes about 48,000 distinct CDR3 sequences, 4.7% detected once. CDR3 length: 14 amino acids. The germline V gene has CDR1 MNHNS and CDR2 SASEGT. The library had UMIs added by 3' ligation of an oligonucleotide to TCR cDNA. RNA was extracted from more than 2 ml of whole blood of healthy adults. Unsorted total RNA, about 1 to 1000 ng, was DNase treated before reverse transcription.

The chain uses TRBV6-1 and TRBJ1-2, with D perhaps TRBD1 (5 bases). The clonotype was recovered from a female donor in good health. The CDR3 protein is CASSEGLGPYGYTF. CDR3 sequence (DNA): TGTGCCAGCAGCGAAGGGCTGGGGCCCTATGGCTACACCTTC.